This is a list of T cell receptor beta chains from one sample in a study of multiple sclerosis patients with progressive multifocal leukoencephalopathy. Sequencing used immunoSEQ multiplex PCR; TCRdb keeps in-frame clones, though not all of them. The table shows 25,000 to 35,000 clones, with 90% to 95% occurring only once. Sequencing was done on a sample of PBMCs. The receptors originated from a young man with multiple sclerosis. The conserved cysteine and the conserved F or W are not part of the CDR3 here. Fields, in order: J gene, clone size, D gene, V gene, CDR3 protein. A D gene is named only where the DNA matches it firmly. Clone size appears in some rows only: once, few, many, or a class for an expanded clone.

j_gene: TRBJ1-5
abundance: -
d_gene: TRBD1
v_gene: TRBV7-9
CDR3aa: ASSFGQDTNQPQH

j_gene: TRBJ2-4
abundance: -
d_gene: TRBD1
v_gene: TRBV5-1
CDR3aa: ASSSRQGLAKNIQY

j_gene: TRBJ1-6
abundance: -
d_gene: -
v_gene: TRBV14
CDR3aa: ASNQPWGPRLNSPLH

j_gene: TRBJ1-5
abundance: -
d_gene: -
v_gene: TRBV4-3
CDR3aa: ASSQGVRGNGNQPQH

j_gene: TRBJ2-1
abundance: -
d_gene: TRBD2
v_gene: TRBV27
CDR3aa: ASSPGTSGRADWF

j_gene: TRBJ1-3
abundance: -
d_gene: -
v_gene: TRBV19
CDR3aa: ATFEGRISGNTIY

j_gene: TRBJ1-1
abundance: -
d_gene: -
v_gene: TRBV6-5
CDR3aa: ASSYSGGWNTEAF

j_gene: TRBJ1-1
abundance: -
d_gene: -
v_gene: TRBV10-1
CDR3aa: ASSEGTYREAF

j_gene: TRBJ1-4
abundance: -
d_gene: -
v_gene: TRBV9
CDR3aa: ASSGQGVQEKLF

j_gene: TRBJ1-2
abundance: -
d_gene: TRBD1
v_gene: TRBV27
CDR3aa: ASRQAGGNYGYT

j_gene: TRBJ1-5
abundance: once
d_gene: -
v_gene: TRBV18
CDR3aa: ASSVEFNQPQH

j_gene: TRBJ2-5
abundance: -
d_gene: TRBD1
v_gene: TRBV18
CDR3aa: ASSPGTGGAETQY

j_gene: TRBJ2-3
abundance: -
d_gene: -
v_gene: TRBV4-3
CDR3aa: ASSQDKVTDTQY

j_gene: TRBJ2-5
abundance: -
d_gene: -
v_gene: TRBV7-6
CDR3aa: ASSLWGSDNQETQY